This TCR beta chain was retrieved from a study of T cell repertoires in cytomegalovirus infection (dated by TCRdb to between 2018 and 2021). Regarding the research as a whole: Donor HLA type was relevant to the analysis, because carriage of CMV infection together with the matching HLA type was indicated by public TCR beta signatures. What the study reported, not specific to this receptor: In both this cohort and an independent cohort of some 370 donors, the cumulative frequency of public TCR beta family members distinguished carriers of CMV infection plus the relevant HLA type. The ex vivo response was dominated by HLA-C-restricted CMV-specific TCR beta clonotypes, and the single most frequent clonotype in two of eight donors was supplied by these HLA-C-restricted clonotypes.

Instrument used: Illumina HiSeq 1500. The public reads were quality trimmed at Q25 with fastp and then assembled into clones with MiXCR by TCRdb, keeping productive beta chains. Each entry merges the rows of one CDR3 protein and shows their most common DNA and genes. The sample data list 310,000 or so distinct CDR3 sequences, and 25% of these were observed just once. In total, the top ten clones hold approximately 15% of the sample. This clonotype was counted many times. There is no known antigen for this receptor. No much larger clone exists at a distance of one base, and base qualities are not known. Trimming takes 2 bases from V and 0 bases from J, and the germline ends sit 11 bases apart. Taken from the germline V gene, the CDR1 and CDR2 loops are MNHGY and SAAAGT. The CDR3, cysteine through phenylalanine, is 15 amino acids long. The retained sequence is limited to the CDR3, 45 bases, with the frame set at the first base.

The sequence is built from TRBV6-8 and TRBJ2-7; too little of a D gene remains to name it. Sequences were obtained from PBMCs. The clonotype originates from a human donor in good health (CMV status not recorded). Some clones in this sample may be carry-over from other donors' samples. The DNA reads as follows: TGTGCCAGCAGTTACGGGCTGGGTGGCTCCTACGAGCAGTACTTC. This gives the protein CASSYGLGGSYEQYF.